The source of this TCR beta chain is a study of blood T cell repertoires in COVID-19. The V and J ends lost 4 bases and 5 bases, in that order; junction bases with no gene match: 5. Germline CDR1 LGHDT, CDR2 YNNKEL (reference sequence). This CDR3 has 13 residues. Sequencing used immunoSEQ multiplex PCR; TCRdb keeps in-frame clones, though not all of them. The data hold over 250,000 clones, with over 80% observed a single time. This TCR was sampled from a woman aged 45-65 years with COVID-19, enrolled during active disease. Sequenced sample: peripheral blood. The chain combines TRBV3-1 (or the pseudogene TRBV3-2) with TRBJ2-7, with 7 bases identical to TRBD1. The CDR3 sequence is CASSRGQFNEQYF. Here the CDR3 DNA reads TGTGCCAGCAGCCGGGGACAGTTCAACGAGCAGTACTTC.